Listed below are T cell receptor beta chains from one sample, sequenced in a study of graft-versus-host responses after intestinal transplantation. Sequencing was performed with immunoSEQ multiplex PCR; in TCRdb, only in-frame clones are kept and a portion is missing. The table lists just under 90,000 clones, about four fifths of them singletons. Their recognized antigens are unknown. Sequenced material: unstimulated CD8+ T cells sorted from spleen or lymph node cells, taken before intestinal transplant. The receptors were gathered from a human donor who received an intestinal transplant. Each CDR3 is given with its conserved first and last residue. The D gene is left open where the match is weak. Clone size is given for some rows only: seen once, a few or many times, or a class if the clone is expanded.

clone size,V gene,J gene,D gene,CDR3 DNA,CDR3 protein
.,TRBV11-3,TRBJ2-3,.,TGTGCCAGCGGGCTGGCCGGGGATACGCAGTATTTT,CASGLAGDTQYF
.,TRBV19,TRBJ2-7,.,TGTGCCAGTAGTATAGAGGACGGTAGCTCCTACGAGCAGTACTTC,CASSIEDGSSYEQYF
.,TRBV9,TRBJ2-5,TRBD2,TGTGCCAGCAGCGTAGCTCTTGCGGGAGTGGGGGAGACCCAGTACTTC,CASSVALAGVGETQYF
few,TRBV19,TRBJ2-7,TRBD1,TGTGCCAGTAGTCCGACCCCTGGGACAGGGAAAGACTACGAGCAGTACTTC,CASSPTPGTGKDYEQYF
.,TRBV6-5,TRBJ2-2,.,TGTGCCAGCACTCGGATAGTGGCAAACACCGGGGAGCTGTTTTTT,CASTRIVANTGELFF
.,TRBV6-1,TRBJ2-7,.,TGTGCCAGCAGTTTGGGGCCCGAGCAGTACTTC,CASSLGPEQYF
once,TRBV5-1,TRBJ1-2,.,TGCGCCAGCAGCTTGTACAGAGAAAAGCTAAATGGCTACACCTTC,CASSLYREKLNGYTF
once,TRBV27,TRBJ2-7,.,TGTGCCAGCTCCTCTCTCGGGACACGCGAACTCCACGAGCAGTACTTC,CASSSLGTRELHEQYF
.,TRBV7-9,TRBJ1-2,TRBD1,TGTGCCAGCAGCCCTCCCACAGGACAGGGCGGTGGCTACACCTTC,CASSPPTGQGGGYTF
once,TRBV5-4,TRBJ1-2,.,TGTGCCAGCAGCTTGGCTCGGGACATACCCTATGGCTACACCTTC,CASSLARDIPYGYTF
once,TRBV6-1,TRBJ2-1,TRBD2,TGTGCCAGCAGCCATAGCGGGCATGAGCAGTTCTTC,CASSHSGHEQFF
.,TRBV14,TRBJ2-7,TRBD1,TGTGCCAGCAGCCATGACAGGGGGTTACTCTCCTACGAGCAGTACTTC,CASSHDRGLLSYEQYF
.,TRBV2,TRBJ2-1,.,TGTGCCAGCAGCGATGCCTGGGAGCGGGCGTTTTACAATGAGCAGTTCTTC,CASSDAWERAFYNEQFF
.,TRBV28,TRBJ1-5,TRBD1,TGTGCCAGCAGTTTCCTTTGGGACAGGGGGTTCTATGGCAATCAGCCCCAGCATTTT,CASSFLWDRGFYGNQPQHF
.,TRBV2,TRBJ2-7,.,TGTGCCAGCAGCCCAACTGCAAACTCCTACGAGCAGTACTTC,CASSPTANSYEQYF
.,TRBV5-1,TRBJ2-7,.,TGCGCCAGCAGCTTTAAGGGTTCCGAGCAGTACTTC,CASSFKGSEQYF
once,TRBV15,TRBJ2-7,.,TGTGCCACCAGCCTCTCACGGGAGTTATCCGAGCAGTACTTC,CATSLSRELSEQYF
.,TRBV28,TRBJ2-7,.,TGTGCCAGCAGTTTAGGGGACATCTCCTACGAGCAGTACTTC,CASSLGDISYEQYF
.,TRBV10-2,TRBJ2-3,.,TGCGCCAGCAGTGATTCTAGCGACACAGATACGCAGTATTTT,CASSDSSDTDTQYF
.,TRBV9,TRBJ2-5,.,TGTGCCAGCAGCGTTACGGGCGGTCAAGAGACCCAGTACTTC,CASSVTGGQETQYF
.,TRBV25-1,TRBJ2-1,TRBD2,TGTGCCAGCAGTGACAGCGGGAGGAGTCTCACTGAGCAGTTCTTC,CASSDSGRSLTEQFF
.,TRBV4-2,TRBJ2-3,TRBD1,TGTGCCAGCAGCCAACAGGACAGGGGGACAGATACGCAGTATTTT,CASSQQDRGTDTQYF
.,TRBV7-9,TRBJ1-1,.,TGTGCCAGCAGCCGCGGGGTGGGGGGATCTGAAGCTTTCTTT,CASSRGVGGSEAFF
few,TRBV28,TRBJ1-1,.,TGTGCCAGCAGTTTTCAGGCAGGGAACACTGAAGCTTTCTTT,CASSFQAGNTEAFF
few,TRBV27,TRBJ2-3,.,TGTGCCAGCAGTTTAGAGGGAAACACAGATACGCAGTATTTT,CASSLEGNTDTQYF
few,TRBV6-5,TRBJ2-1,.,TGTGCCAGCAGTTACTCGGGATCCTACAATGAGCAGTTCTTC,CASSYSGSYNEQFF
.,TRBV2,TRBJ2-7,.,TGTGCCAGCAGCAAAGGGACACCTGTTTTCGAGCAGTACTTC,CASSKGTPVFEQYF
.,TRBV28,TRBJ1-1,TRBD1,TGTGCCAGCAGTCCGTCAGGGGGCACTGAAGCTTTCTTT,CASSPSGGTEAFF
.,TRBV7-9,TRBJ2-3,.,TGTGCCAGCAGCTTTGCGGGGGCGGTCCAAGGGACAGATACGCAGTATTTT,CASSFAGAVQGTDTQYF
once,TRBV10-2,TRBJ2-1,TRBD2,TGCGCCAGCAGTAAGGCAGGACTAGCCTTCTCCTACAATGAGCAGTTCTTC,CASSKAGLAFSYNEQFF
.,TRBV5-6,TRBJ2-3,TRBD2,TGTGCCAGCAGCTTGGGTAGCGGGGGCTCTCATGGGCAGTATTTT,CASSLGSGGSHGQYF
.,TRBV6-5,TRBJ1-2,.,TGTGCCAGCAGTTACAGGGGGAGGGACTATGGCTACACCTTC,CASSYRGRDYGYTF
.,TRBV6-5,TRBJ1-3,.,TGTGCCAGCAGTCCAACAGGGACTGGAAACACCATATATTTT,CASSPTGTGNTIYF
.,TRBV9,TRBJ2-2,.,TGTGCCAGCAGCGCCTCCCCAAACACCGGGGAGCTGTTTTTT,CASSASPNTGELFF
.,TRBV15,TRBJ2-3,TRBD2,TGTGCCACCAGCAGAGGCATTGGGACTACCCTCACAGATACGCAGTATTTT,CATSRGIGTTLTDTQYF
.,TRBV28,TRBJ2-3,TRBD1,TGTGCCAGCAGTTCCCTCTCGGGACAGGGAAGAACAGATACGCAGTATTTT,CASSSLSGQGRTDTQYF
once,TRBV6-1,TRBJ2-1,.,TGTGCCAGCAGACTCGCGGACTCCTACAATGAGCAGTTCTTC,CASRLADSYNEQFF
.,TRBV7-3,TRBJ2-5,TRBD2,TGTGCCAGCAGCTTAGAGGGCGGGGGGCGAGAGACCCAGTACTTC,CASSLEGGGRETQYF
.,TRBV5-1,TRBJ2-7,TRBD1,TGCGCCAGCACCCTGGGACAGGGGGCTTTGAACGAGCAGTACTTC,CASTLGQGALNEQYF
.,TRBV11-1,TRBJ2-1,TRBD2,TGTGCCAGCAGCTTATGGACTAGCGGGGACTACAATGAGCAGTTCTTC,CASSLWTSGDYNEQFF
.,TRBV2,TRBJ1-1,.,TGTGCCAGCAGTGTACTGACAGGAATGAACACTGAAGCTTTCTTT,CASSVLTGMNTEAFF
.,TRBV11-2,TRBJ2-7,.,TGTGCCAGCAGCCCCTCGATCGGGCCCTCCTACGAGCAGTACTTC,CASSPSIGPSYEQYF
once,TRBV5-6,TRBJ2-1,TRBD2,TGTGCCAGCAGCTTGATGCTAGCGGGGCCGGATGAGCAGTTCTTC,CASSLMLAGPDEQFF
few,TRBV6-4,TRBJ2-3,TRBD1,TGTGCCAGCAGCCTAGGCTACAGGGGCGATACGCAGTATTTT,CASSLGYRGDTQYF
once,TRBV7-8,TRBJ2-1,.,TGTGCCAGCAGCTTGGGTATCGAGCAGTTCTTC,CASSLGIEQFF
.,TRBV7-9,TRBJ2-5,TRBD2,TGTGCCAGCAGCTTTCCGGGAGGGACGGTAGAGACCCAGTACTTC,CASSFPGGTVETQYF
.,TRBV4-2,TRBJ2-5,TRBD2,TGTGCCAGCAGCCGTATTGGCGGGAGGGCTCCGGGGGAAGAGACCCAGTACTTC,CASSRIGGRAPGEETQYF
.,TRBV5-1,TRBJ1-5,.,TGCGCCAGCAGCTTGGTAGGTTCAGGGTCTGGGGGGCAGCCCCAGCATTTT,CASSLVGSGSGGQPQHF
.,TRBV2,TRBJ1-5,.,TGTGCCAGCAGTGGGGCCCACAATCAGCCCCAGCATTTT,CASSGAHNQPQHF
.,TRBV5-6,TRBJ2-1,TRBD1,TGTGCCAGCAGCTTTTTGGTACGATCAGGGGGCAATGAGCAGTTCTTC,CASSFLVRSGGNEQFF
once,TRBV5-5,TRBJ1-4,TRBD1,TGTGCCAGCAGCTCCGGGACAGGGGATGCGGTGGGGAACGGGAAACTGTTTTTT,CASSSGTGDAVGNGKLFF
.,TRBV27,TRBJ1-1,TRBD1,TGTGCCAGCAGTTTGGCTCAGGGGGTAACTGAAGCTTTCTTT,CASSLAQGVTEAFF
.,TRBV9,TRBJ2-3,.,TGTGCCAGCAGCGTAGGGGCTAGGTCCCACACAGATACGCAGTATTTT,CASSVGARSHTDTQYF
.,TRBV10-1,TRBJ2-3,TRBD2,TGCGCCAGCAACAACGGACTAGCGGGAGGGCCTTCAAGGGTGGATACGCAGTATTTT,CASNNGLAGGPSRVDTQYF
once,TRBV4-1,TRBJ1-5,.,TGCGCCAGCAGCCAAGAGGCGGGGTATAGCAATCAGCCCCAGCATTTT,CASSQEAGYSNQPQHF
.,TRBV19,TRBJ2-1,TRBD2,TGTGCCAGTAGTTGGGGCGGGAGATTTTACAATGAGCAGTTCTTC,CASSWGGRFYNEQFF
.,TRBV14,TRBJ2-7,TRBD1,TGTGCCAGCAGCCCCGGTGGGACAGGGAACCACTACGAGCAGTACTTC,CASSPGGTGNHYEQYF
.,TRBV9,TRBJ2-2,.,TGTGCCAGCAGCGTTTCGGGGGATCAAGCCGGGGAGCTGTTTTTT,CASSVSGDQAGELFF
.,TRBV15,TRBJ2-7,.,TGTGCCACCCAGGGAGGCTCCTACGAGCAGTACTTC,CATQGGSYEQYF
.,TRBV19,TRBJ2-2,.,TGTGCCAGTAGTATAGGTGCGTGGGCAACCGGGGAGCTGTTTTTT,CASSIGAWATGELFF